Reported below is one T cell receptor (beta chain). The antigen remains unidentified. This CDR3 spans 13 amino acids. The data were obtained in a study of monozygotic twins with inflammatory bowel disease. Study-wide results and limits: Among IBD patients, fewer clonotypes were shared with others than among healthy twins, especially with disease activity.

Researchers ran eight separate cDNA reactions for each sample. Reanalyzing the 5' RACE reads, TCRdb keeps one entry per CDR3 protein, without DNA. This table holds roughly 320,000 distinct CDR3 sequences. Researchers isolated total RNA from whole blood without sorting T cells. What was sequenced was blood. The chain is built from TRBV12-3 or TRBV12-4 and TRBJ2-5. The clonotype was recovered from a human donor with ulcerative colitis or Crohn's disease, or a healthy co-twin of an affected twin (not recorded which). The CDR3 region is CASSLGRRETQYF.